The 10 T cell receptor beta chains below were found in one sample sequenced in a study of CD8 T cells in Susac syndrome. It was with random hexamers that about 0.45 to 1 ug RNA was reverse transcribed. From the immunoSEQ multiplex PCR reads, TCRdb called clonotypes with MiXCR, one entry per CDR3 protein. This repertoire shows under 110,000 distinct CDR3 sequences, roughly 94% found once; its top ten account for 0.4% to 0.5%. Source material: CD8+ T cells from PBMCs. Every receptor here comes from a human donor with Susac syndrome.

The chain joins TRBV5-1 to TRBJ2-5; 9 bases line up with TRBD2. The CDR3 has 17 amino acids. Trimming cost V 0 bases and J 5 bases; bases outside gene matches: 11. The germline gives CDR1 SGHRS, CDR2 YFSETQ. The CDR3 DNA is TGCGCCAGCAGCTTGGGCTTAGCGGGGGAGAACCTGGAGACCCAGTACTTC. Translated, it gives CASSLGLAGENLETQYF.

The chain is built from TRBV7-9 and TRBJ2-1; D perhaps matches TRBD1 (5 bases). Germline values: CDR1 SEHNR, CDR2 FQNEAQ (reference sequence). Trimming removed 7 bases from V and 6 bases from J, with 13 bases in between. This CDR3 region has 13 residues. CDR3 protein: CASTDKGANEQFF. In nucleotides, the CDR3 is TGTGCCAGCACCGACAAAGGGGCCAATGAGCAGTTCTTC. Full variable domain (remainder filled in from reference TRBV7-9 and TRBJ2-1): DTGVSQNPRHKITKRGQNVTFRCDPISEHNRLYWYRQTLGQGPEFLTYFQNEAQLEKSRLLSDRFSAERPKGSFSTLEIQRTEQGDSAMYLCASTDKGANEQFFGPGTRLTVL.

The CDR3 loop reads CSVEGTTYNEQFF. Written as DNA, the CDR3 is TGCAGCGTTGAGGGGACAACCTACAATGAGCAGTTCTTC. The chain employs TRBV29-1 and TRBJ2-1, with D perhaps matching TRBD1 (6 bases). Between the trimmed V and J ends, which lost 3 bases and 2 bases, there was a span of 8 bases. Germline CDR1 is SQVTM and CDR2 is ANQGSEA. The CDR3 contains 13 residues.

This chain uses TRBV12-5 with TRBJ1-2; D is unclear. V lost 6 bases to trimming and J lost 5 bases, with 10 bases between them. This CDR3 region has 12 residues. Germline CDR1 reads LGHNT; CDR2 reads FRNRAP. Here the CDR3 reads CASGLPRYGYTF. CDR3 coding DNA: TGTGCTAGTGGGTTGCCCCGGTATGGCTACACCTTC.

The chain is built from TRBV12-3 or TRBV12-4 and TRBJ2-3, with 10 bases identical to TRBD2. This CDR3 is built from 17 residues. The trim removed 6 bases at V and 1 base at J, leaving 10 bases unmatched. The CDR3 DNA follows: TGTGCCAGCAGAGCTAGCGGGGGCCCCATCCGCACAGATACGCAGTATTTT. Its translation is CASRASGGPIRTDTQYF.

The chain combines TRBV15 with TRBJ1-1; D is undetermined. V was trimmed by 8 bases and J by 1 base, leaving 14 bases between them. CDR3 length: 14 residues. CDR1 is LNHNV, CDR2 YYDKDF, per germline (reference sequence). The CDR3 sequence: CATEKRTENTEAFF. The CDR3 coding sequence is TGTGCCACCGAGAAGCGGACCGAGAACACTGAAGCTTTCTTT.

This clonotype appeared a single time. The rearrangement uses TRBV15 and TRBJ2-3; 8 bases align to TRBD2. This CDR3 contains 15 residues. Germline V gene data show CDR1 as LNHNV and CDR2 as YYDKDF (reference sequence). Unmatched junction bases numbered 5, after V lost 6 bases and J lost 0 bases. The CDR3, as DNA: TGTGCCACCAGGGCGGGGGGCACCAGCACAGATACGCAGTATTTT. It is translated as CATRAGGTSTDTQYF.

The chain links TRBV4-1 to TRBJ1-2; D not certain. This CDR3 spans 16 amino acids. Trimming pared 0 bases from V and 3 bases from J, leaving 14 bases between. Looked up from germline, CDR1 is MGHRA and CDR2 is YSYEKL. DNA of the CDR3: TGCGCCAGCAGCCAAGATCGAGGGCCCGGGTACTATGGCTACACCTTC. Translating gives CASSQDRGPGYYGYTF.

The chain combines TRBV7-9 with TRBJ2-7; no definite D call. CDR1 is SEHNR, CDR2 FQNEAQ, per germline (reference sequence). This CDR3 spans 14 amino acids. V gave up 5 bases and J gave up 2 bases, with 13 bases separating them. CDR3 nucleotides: TGTGCCAGCAGCCTTATAGCCTCGACCTACGAGCAGTACTTC. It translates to CASSLIASTYEQYF.

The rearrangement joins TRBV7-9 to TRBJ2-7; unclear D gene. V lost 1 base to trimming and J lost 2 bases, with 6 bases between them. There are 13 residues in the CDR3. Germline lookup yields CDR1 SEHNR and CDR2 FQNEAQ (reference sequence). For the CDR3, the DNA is TGTGCCAGCAGCTTAGATCCGGCCTACGAGCAGTACTTC. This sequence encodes CASSLDPAYEQYF. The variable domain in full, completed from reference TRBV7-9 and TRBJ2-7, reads DTGVSQNPRHKITKRGQNVTFRCDPISEHNRLYWYRQTLGQGPEFLTYFQNEAQLEKSRLLSDRFSAERPKGSFSTLEIQRTEQGDSAMYLCASSLDPAYEQYFGPGTRLTVT.